This paragraph covers one TCR beta chain sequence. The source of the sample is a study of technical replicates of blood from a few donors. Only in-frame clones appear in the TCRdb table, and some are missing; sequencing was by immunoSEQ multiplex PCR. The table shows 75,000 to 100,000 clones, with around nine tenths occurring only once. Sequences were obtained from T cells isolated from PBMCs. This receptor was obtained from a human donor in good health.

The CDR3 coding sequence is TGTGCCAGTAGTATGATGACAGGTCCCGAAAAACTGTTTTTT. Its translation is CASSMMTGPEKLFF. The chain has TRBV19 and TRBJ1-4, with D tentatively TRBD1 (6 bases). V was shortened by 3 bases and J by 8 bases, with 13 bases between the two germline ends. The CDR3 loop spans 14 amino acids. Germline V gives CDR1 LNHDA, CDR2 SQIVND (reference sequence).